This TCR beta chain originates from a study of blood T cells in healthy people across ages. Combining a sample-barcoded 5' primer with a J-beta primer mix, a second PCR ran for about 7 to 12 cycles. TCRdb passed the 5' RACE reads through MiXCR, listing each CDR3 protein once. The table records hundreds of thousands of distinct CDR3 sequences, 40% to 65% of them present only once. Trimming pared 0 bases from V and 6 bases from J, leaving 15 bases between. CDR1 and CDR2 from the germline V gene are DFQATT and SNEGSKA (reference sequence). The CDR3 has 15 amino acids. This clonotype was sampled from an elderly woman in good health. Source material: blood. The V call is TRBV20-1, the J call TRBJ1-5, with unresolved D. The CDR3 DNA sequence: TGCAGTGCTAGAGATTCACCGGGAGATAGTCAGCCCCAGCATTTT. It specifies CSARDSPGDSQPQHF.